This TCR beta chain was sequenced in a study of blood T cells in healthy people across ages. At the level of the study: Template switching picked up about one barcoded beta molecule for each two T cells.

Trimming cost V 0 bases and J 6 bases, with 13 bases left between them. The CDR3 loop spans 15 amino acids. Germline values: CDR1 MRHNA, CDR2 SNTAGT. Sample-barcoded 5' priming and a J-beta primer mix drove a second PCR of 7 to 11 cycles. Researchers report that each sample yielded at least 2.5 million CDR3-containing paired-end reads. TCRdb passed the 5' RACE reads through MiXCR, listing each CDR3 protein once. The table has hundreds of thousands of distinct CDR3 sequences, around 30% seen once. Source material: blood. This TCR derives from a woman in her 70s in good health. V is TRBV6-4 and J is TRBJ2-3; perhaps TRBD1 as D (7 bases). The CDR3 here is CASSDSQGGKDTQYF. The CDR3 DNA is TGTGCCAGCAGTGACTCTCAGGGGGGCAAGGATACGCAGTATTTT.